Listed below are T cell receptor beta chains from one sample, sequenced in a study of blood T cell repertoires in COVID-19. Measured with immunoSEQ multiplex PCR; TCRdb has only the in-frame clones, and not every one. The sample lists about 270,000 clones; 91% were seen once. The sequencing sample was made of PBMCs or T cells enriched from blood (not recorded which). These receptors originate from a man aged 35 to 55 who had been exposed to COVID-19. Both conserved end residues are part of each CDR3. A D gene is named only where the DNA matches it firmly. Expanded clones get a size class; other rows say once, few or many, or leave the size out.

V gene	clone size	J gene	D gene	CDR3 DNA	CDR3 protein
TRBV6-6	.	TRBJ2-5	TRBD1	TGTGCCAGCAGTTACCCGGGACAGGGGGCGCAAGAGACCCAGTACTTC	CASSYPGQGAQETQYF
TRBV19	.	TRBJ1-5	TRBD1	TGTGCCAGTAATCAGGACAGGCTGAGTCAGCCCCAGCATTTT	CASNQDRLSQPQHF
TRBV6-5	.	TRBJ1-3	.	TGTGCCAGCAGTTACAAAGGGGTATATGGAAACACCATATATTTT	CASSYKGVYGNTIYF
TRBV6-5	.	TRBJ2-1	.	TGTGCCAGCGCCCACAGGGAGGGGTACAATGAGCAGTTCTTC	CASAHREGYNEQFF
TRBV14	.	TRBJ1-4	.	TGTGCCAGCAGCCAACCCAGTGAAAAACTGTTTTTT	CASSQPSEKLFF
TRBV27	.	TRBJ1-2	.	TGTGCCAGCAGGCCCACAGGGTACTATGGCTACACCTTC	CASRPTGYYGYTF
TRBV28	.	TRBJ2-7	TRBD2	TGTGCCAGCAGATGGGGGGAGGGTGGGACCTACGAGCAGTACTTC	CASRWGEGGTYEQYF
TRBV5-8	.	TRBJ1-5	.	TGTGCCAGCAGCTTTCAAGAGGCCCAGCCCCAGCATTTT	CASSFQEAQPQHF
TRBV19	.	TRBJ1-4	.	TGTGCCAGTAGTACGATTACCGGGTCCCCCGGGGAGAAACTGTTTTTT	CASSTITGSPGEKLFF
TRBV5-3	once	TRBJ1-6	TRBD1	TGTGCCAGAAGAAAAACAGGGGGCGCCGGGTATAATTCACCCCTCCACTTT	CARRKTGGAGYNSPLHF
TRBV4-1	.	TRBJ2-7	TRBD1	TGCGCCAGCAGCCACGGACAGGGGACCTACGAGCAGTACTTC	CASSHGQGTYEQYF
TRBV2	.	TRBJ2-3	.	TGTGCCAGCAGTGAAGACAAAGATACGCAGTATTTT	CASSEDKDTQYF
TRBV5-5	once	TRBJ2-5	TRBD1	TGTGCCAGCAGCGTACAGGGGGCGGGAGAGACCCAGTACTTC	CASSVQGAGETQYF
TRBV19	.	TRBJ2-2	.	TGTGCCAGTAGTGTAACAGGGACCACCGGGGAGCTGTTTTTT	CASSVTGTTGELFF
TRBV28	.	TRBJ2-1	TRBD2	TGTGCCAGCAGTTACGGGAGGGGTGAGCAGTTCTTC	CASSYGRGEQFF
TRBV5-4	.	TRBJ1-2	.	TGTGCCAGCAGCTTGGGTATAGGACTCTATGGCTACACCTTC	CASSLGIGLYGYTF
TRBV7-9	.	TRBJ2-5	TRBD1	TGTGCCAGCAGCTTAGGAGTATACAGGGGACGGCAAGAGACCCAGTACTTC	CASSLGVYRGRQETQYF
TRBV10-1	.	TRBJ1-1	TRBD1	TGCGCCAGCAGTGAGTCCGGGACGGGGGACAGCACTGAAGCTTTCTTT	CASSESGTGDSTEAFF
TRBV28	.	TRBJ2-1	TRBD2	TGTGCCAGCAGTTTCCCGCTACTAGCGGGAGGCCTTAGCTCCTACAATGAGCAGTTCTTC	CASSFPLLAGGLSSYNEQFF
TRBV4-1	.	TRBJ2-5	TRBD2	TGCGCCAGCAGCCAAGATTCGGCTAGCGGGAAACAAGAGACCCAGTACTTC	CASSQDSASGKQETQYF
TRBV28	.	TRBJ2-7	.	TGTGCCAGCAGCCTAGCGACGACTATGAGCGAGCAGTACTTC	CASSLATTMSEQYF
TRBV29-1	.	TRBJ1-2	.	TGCAGCGTTGAAGAACGGGATGGCTACACCTTC	CSVEERDGYTF
TRBV2	.	TRBJ2-7	TRBD2	TGTGCCAGCACCGGGGGGGCCTCTTCCCACGAGCAGTACTTC	CASTGGASSHEQYF
TRBV7-2	.	TRBJ2-1	TRBD2	TGTGCCAGCAGCTTATATAGCGGGAGGGATGAGCAGTTCTTC	CASSLYSGRDEQFF